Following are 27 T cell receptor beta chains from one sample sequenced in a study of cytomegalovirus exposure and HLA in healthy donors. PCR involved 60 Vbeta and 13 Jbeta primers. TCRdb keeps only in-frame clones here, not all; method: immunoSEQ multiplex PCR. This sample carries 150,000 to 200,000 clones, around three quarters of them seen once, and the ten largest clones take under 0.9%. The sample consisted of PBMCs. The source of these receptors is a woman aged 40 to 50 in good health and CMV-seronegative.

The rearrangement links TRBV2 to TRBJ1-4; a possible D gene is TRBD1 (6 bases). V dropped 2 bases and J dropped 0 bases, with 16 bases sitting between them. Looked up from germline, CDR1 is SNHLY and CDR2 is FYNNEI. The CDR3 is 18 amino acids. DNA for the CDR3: TGTGCCAGCAGTGAACAAGGCGACAGGCTCGCAACTAATGAAAAACTGTTTTTT. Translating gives CASSEQGDRLATNEKLFF.

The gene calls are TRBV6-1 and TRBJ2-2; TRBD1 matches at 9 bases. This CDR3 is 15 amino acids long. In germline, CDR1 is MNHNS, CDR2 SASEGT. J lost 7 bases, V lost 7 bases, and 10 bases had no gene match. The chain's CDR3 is CASTRTGVRGGELFF. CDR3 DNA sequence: TGTGCCAGCACCAGGACAGGGGTTCGGGGCGGGGAGCTGTTTTTT.

The CDR3 is CASSALAGGLRSTDTQYF. DNA for the CDR3: TGTGCCAGCAGTGCATTGGCGGGGGGCCTACGAAGCACAGATACGCAGTATTTT. This chain uses TRBV6-4 with TRBJ2-3; 8 nucleotides agree with TRBD2. The CDR3 covers 18 residues. CDR1 and CDR2 (germline): MRHNA, SNTAGT. The V and J ends lost 4 bases and 0 bases, in that order; junction bases with no gene match: 12.

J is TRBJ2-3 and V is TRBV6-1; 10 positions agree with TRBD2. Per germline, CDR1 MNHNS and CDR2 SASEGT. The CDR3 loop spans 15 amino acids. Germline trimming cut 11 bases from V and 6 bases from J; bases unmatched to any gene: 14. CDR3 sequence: CAGSERGGLWDTQYF. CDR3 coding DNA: TGTGCCGGGAGCGAGCGGGGGGGCCTATGGGATACGCAGTATTTT.

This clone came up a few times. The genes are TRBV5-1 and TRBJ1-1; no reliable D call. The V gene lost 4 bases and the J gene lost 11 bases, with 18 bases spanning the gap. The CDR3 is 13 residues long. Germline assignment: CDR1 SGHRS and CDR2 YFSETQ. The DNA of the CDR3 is TGCGCCAGCAGCCTCACGTGGGCATCCAGCGCTTTCTTT. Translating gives CASSLTWASSAFF.

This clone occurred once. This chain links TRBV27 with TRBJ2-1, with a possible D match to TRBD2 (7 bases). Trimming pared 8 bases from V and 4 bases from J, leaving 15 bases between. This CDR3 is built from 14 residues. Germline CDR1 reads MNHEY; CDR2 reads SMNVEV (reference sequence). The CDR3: CASGPQGGYNEQFF. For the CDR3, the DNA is TGTGCCAGCGGTCCACAGGGAGGGTACAATGAGCAGTTCTTC.

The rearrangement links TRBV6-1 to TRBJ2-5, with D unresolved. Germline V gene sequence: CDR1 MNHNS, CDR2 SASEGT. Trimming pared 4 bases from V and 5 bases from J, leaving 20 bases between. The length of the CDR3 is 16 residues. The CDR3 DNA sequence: TGTGCCAGCAGTGGGTCGCCGCCTGGGCTCCGGGAGACCCAGTACTTC. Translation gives CASSGSPPGLRETQYF.

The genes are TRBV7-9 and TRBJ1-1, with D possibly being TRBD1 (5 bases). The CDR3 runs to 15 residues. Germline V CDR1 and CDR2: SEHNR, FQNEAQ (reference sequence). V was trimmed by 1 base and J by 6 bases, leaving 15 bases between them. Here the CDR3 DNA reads TGTGCCAGCAGCTTAGTAGGTGGGGGGGGTCCTGAAGCTTTCTTT. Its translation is CASSLVGGGGPEAFF.

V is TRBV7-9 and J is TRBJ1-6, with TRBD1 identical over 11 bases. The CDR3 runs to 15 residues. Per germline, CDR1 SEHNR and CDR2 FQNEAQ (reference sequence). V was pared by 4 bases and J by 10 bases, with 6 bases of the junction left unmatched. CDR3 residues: CASSSGQGAGSPLHF. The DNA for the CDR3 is TGTGCCAGCAGCTCTGGACAGGGGGCCGGATCACCCCTCCACTTT.

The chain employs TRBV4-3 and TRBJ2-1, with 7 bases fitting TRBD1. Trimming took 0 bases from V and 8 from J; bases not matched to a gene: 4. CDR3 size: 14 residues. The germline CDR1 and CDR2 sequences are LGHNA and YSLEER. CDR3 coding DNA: TGCGCCAGCAGCCAAGAAAACAGGGGATATGAGCAGTTCTTC. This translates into CASSQENRGYEQFF.

Here the CDR3 DNA reads TGTGCCAGCAGCTTAGTAGGGGGAAGTCAAGAGACCCAGTACTTC. It specifies CASSLVGGSQETQYF. The chain combines TRBV7-9 with TRBJ2-5; D may be TRBD1 (6 bases). The V gene's germline CDR1 is SEHNR and CDR2 FQNEAQ (reference sequence). V shed 1 base and J shed 2 bases, with 11 bases lying between them. This CDR3 is built from 15 residues.

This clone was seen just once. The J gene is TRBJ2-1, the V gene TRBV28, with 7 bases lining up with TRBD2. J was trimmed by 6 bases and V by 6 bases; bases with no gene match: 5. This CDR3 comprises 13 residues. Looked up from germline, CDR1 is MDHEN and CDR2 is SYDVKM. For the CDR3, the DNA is TGTGCCAGCAGCCGACTAGCACCCAATGAGCAGTTCTTC. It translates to CASSRLAPNEQFF.

CDR3 sequence reads: CASSFRPQGGSGELFF. The CDR3, as DNA: TGCGCCAGCAGCTTTCGGCCCCAGGGTGGCTCCGGGGAGCTGTTTTTT. The chain joins TRBV5-1 to TRBJ2-2; D perhaps matches TRBD1 (5 bases). V was pared by 2 bases and J by 6 bases, with 17 bases between. This CDR3 comprises 16 residues. Germline CDR1 and CDR2: SGHRS and YFSETQ.

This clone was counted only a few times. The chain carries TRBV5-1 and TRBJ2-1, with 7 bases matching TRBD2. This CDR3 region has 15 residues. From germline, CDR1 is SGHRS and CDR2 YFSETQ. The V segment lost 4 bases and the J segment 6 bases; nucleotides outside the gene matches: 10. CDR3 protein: CASSRSGGDGNEQFF. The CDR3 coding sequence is TGCGCCAGCAGCCGCAGTGGGGGGGATGGCAATGAGCAGTTCTTC. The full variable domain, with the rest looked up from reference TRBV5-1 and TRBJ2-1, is KAGVTQTPRYLIKTRGQQVTLSCSPISGHRSVSWYQQTPGQGLQFLFEYFSETQRNKGNFPGRFSGRQFSNSRSEMNVSTLELGDSALYLCASSRSGGDGNEQFFGPGTRLTVL.

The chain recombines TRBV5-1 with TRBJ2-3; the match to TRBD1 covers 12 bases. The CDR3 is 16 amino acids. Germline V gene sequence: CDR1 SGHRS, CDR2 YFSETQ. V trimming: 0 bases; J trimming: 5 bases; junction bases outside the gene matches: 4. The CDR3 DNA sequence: TGCGCCAGCAGCTTGGAGGGACAGGGGGCAGGAGATACGCAGTATTTT. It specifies CASSLEGQGAGDTQYF.

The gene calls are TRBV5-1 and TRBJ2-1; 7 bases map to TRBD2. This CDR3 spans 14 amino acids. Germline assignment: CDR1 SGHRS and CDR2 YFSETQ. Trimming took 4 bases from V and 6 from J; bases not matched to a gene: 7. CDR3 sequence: CASSGGVTLNEQFF. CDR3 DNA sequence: TGCGCCAGCAGCGGGGGGGTTACACTCAATGAGCAGTTCTTC.

Here the CDR3 DNA reads TGTGCCAGCAGCGGGGGCTACGGTTCGGGCTCTGGAAACACCATATATTTT. It translates to CASSGGYGSGSGNTIYF. V usage is TRBV5-4 and J usage is TRBJ1-3; D perhaps matches TRBD1 (6 bases). The CDR3 loop spans 17 amino acids. The germline gives CDR1 SGHNT, CDR2 YYREEE (reference sequence). V was shortened by 4 bases and J by 0 bases, with 17 bases between the two germline ends.

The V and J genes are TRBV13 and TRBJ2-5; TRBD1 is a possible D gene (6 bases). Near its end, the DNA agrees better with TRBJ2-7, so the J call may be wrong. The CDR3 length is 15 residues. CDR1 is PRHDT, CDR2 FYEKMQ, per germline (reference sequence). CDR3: CASSLAGQPSYEQYF. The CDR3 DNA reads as TGTGCCAGCAGCTTAGCCGGACAGCCCTCCTACGAGCAGTACTTC.

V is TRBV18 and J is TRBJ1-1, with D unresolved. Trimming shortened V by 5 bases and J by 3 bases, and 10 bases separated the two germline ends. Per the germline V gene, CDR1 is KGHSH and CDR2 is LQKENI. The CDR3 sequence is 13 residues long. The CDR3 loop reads CASSTHTHTEAFF. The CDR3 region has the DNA TGTGCCAGCTCAACCCACACCCACACTGAAGCTTTCTTT.

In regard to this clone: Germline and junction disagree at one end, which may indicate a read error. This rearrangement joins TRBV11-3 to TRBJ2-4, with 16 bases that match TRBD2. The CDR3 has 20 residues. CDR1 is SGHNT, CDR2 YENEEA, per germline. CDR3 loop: CAGRPGTSGGASGGKNIQYF. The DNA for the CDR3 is TGTGCCGGCAGACCAGGGACTAGCGGGGGGGCCTCGGGGGGCAAAAACATTCAGTACTTC.

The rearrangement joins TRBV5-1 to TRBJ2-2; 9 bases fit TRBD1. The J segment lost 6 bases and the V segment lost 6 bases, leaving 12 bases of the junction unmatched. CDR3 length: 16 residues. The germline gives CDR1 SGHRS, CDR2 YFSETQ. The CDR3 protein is CASNPGQGTIAGELFF. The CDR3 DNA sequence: TGCGCCAGCAACCCGGGACAGGGAACTATCGCCGGGGAGCTGTTTTTT.

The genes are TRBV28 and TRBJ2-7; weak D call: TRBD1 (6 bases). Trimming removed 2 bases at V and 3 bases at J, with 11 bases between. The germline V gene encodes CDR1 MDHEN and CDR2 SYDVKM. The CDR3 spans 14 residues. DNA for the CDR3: TGTGCCAGCAGTTTAGCCGACAGGAGCTACGAGCAGTACTTC. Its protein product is CASSLADRSYEQYF.

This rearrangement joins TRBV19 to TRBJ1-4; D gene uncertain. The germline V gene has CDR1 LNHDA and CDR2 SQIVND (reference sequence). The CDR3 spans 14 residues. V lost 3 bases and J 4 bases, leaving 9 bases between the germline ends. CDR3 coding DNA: TGTGCCAGTAGTATCCGGGAGTTTAATGAAAAACTGTTTTTT. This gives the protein CASSIREFNEKLFF. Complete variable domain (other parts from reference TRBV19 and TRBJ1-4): DGGITQSPKYLFRKEGQNVTLSCEQNLNHDAMYWYRQDPGQGLRLIYYSQIVNDFQKGDIAEGYSVSREKKESFPLTVTSAQKNPTAFYLCASSIREFNEKLFFGSGTQLSVL.

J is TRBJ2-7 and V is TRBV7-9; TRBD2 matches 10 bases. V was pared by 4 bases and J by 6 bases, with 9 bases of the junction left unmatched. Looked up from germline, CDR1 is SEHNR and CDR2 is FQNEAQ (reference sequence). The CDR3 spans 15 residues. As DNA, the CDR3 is TGTGCCAGCAGCTCCACTAGCGGGATATTGTTCGAGCAGTACTTC. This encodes CASSSTSGILFEQYF.

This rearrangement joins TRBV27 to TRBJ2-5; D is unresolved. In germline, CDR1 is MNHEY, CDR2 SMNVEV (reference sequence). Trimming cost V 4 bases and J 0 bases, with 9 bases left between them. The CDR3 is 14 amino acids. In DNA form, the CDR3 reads TGTGCCAGCAGTTCGACAAGGTACCAAGAGACCCAGTACTTC. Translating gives CASSSTRYQETQYF.

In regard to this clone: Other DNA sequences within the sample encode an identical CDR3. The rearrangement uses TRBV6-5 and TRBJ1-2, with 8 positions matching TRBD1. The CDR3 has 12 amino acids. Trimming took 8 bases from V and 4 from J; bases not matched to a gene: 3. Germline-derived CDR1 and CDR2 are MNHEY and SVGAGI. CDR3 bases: TGTGCCAGCCGGACAGGGTCCTATGGCTACACCTTC. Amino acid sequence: CASRTGSYGYTF.

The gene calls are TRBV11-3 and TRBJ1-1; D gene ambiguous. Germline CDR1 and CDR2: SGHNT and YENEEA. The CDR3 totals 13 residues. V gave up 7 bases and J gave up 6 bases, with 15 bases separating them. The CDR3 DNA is TGTGCCAGCACCCAAACGGAGGGTGCTGAAGCTTTCTTT. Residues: CASTQTEGAEAFF.